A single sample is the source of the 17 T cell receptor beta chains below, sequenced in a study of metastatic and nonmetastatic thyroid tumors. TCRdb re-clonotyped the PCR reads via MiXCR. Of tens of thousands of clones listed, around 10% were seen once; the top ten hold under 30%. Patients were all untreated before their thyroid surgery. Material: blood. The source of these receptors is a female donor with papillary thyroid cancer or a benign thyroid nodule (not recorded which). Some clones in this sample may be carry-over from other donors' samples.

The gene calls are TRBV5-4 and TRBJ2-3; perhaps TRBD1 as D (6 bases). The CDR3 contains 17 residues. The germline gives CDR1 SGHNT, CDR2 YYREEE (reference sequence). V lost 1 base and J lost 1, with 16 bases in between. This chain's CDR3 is CASSLPDGAGGTDTQYF. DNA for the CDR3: TGTGCCAGCAGCTTGCCGGACGGGGCAGGGGGCACAGATACGCAGTATTTT.

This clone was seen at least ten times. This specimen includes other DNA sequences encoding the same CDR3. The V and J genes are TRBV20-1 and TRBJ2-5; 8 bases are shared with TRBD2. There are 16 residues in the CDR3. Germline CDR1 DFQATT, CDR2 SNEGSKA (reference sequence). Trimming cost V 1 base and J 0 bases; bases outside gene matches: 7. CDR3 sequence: CSARGGSGTYQETQYF. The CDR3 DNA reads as TGCAGTGCTAGAGGTGGTAGCGGGACGTACCAAGAGACCCAGTACTTC.

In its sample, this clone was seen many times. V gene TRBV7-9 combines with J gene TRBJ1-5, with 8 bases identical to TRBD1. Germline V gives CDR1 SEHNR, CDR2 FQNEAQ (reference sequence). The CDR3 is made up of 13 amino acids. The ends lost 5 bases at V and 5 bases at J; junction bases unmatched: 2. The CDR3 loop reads CASSQDRDQPQHF. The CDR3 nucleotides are TGTGCCAGCAGCCAGGACAGGGATCAGCCCCAGCATTTT.

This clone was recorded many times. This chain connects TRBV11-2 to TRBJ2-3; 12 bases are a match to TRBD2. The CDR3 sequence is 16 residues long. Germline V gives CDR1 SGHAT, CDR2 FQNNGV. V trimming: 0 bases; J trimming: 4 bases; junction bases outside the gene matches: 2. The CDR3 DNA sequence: TGTGCCAGCAGCTTAGAGACTAGCGGGAGCTCAGATACGCAGTATTTT. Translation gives CASSLETSGSSDTQYF.

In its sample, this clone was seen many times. The CDR3 loop reads CASSLSGRSTDTQYF. In DNA form, the CDR3 reads TGTGCCAGCAGCTTATCCGGGAGGTCCACAGATACGCAGTATTTT. This chain joins TRBV7-6 and TRBJ2-3; TRBD2 agrees at 7 bases. The germline V gene encodes CDR1 SGHVS and CDR2 FNYEAQ. The CDR3 contains 15 residues. The junction had 4 bases not matched to a gene; V was cut back by 2 bases and J by 2 bases.

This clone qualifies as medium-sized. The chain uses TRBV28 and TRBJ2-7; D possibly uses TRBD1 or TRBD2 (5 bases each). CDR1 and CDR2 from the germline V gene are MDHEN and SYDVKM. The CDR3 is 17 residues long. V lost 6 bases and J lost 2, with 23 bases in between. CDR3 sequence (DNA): TGTGCCAGCAGGGTCCCGGGACCCACCCCCTGGACCTACGAGCAGTACTTC. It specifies CASRVPGPTPWTYEQYF.

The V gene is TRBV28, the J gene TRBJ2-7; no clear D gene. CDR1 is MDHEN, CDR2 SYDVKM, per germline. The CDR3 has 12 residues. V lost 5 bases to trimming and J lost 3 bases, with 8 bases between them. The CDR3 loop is CASSQQSYEQYF. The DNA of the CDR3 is TGTGCCAGCAGTCAACAGAGCTACGAGCAGTACTTC. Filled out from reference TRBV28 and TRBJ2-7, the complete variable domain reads DVKVTQSSRYLVKRTGEKVFLECVQDMDHENMFWYRQDPGLGLRLIYFSYDVKMKEKGDIPEGYSVSREKKERFSLILESASTNQTSMYLCASSQQSYEQYFGPGTRLTVT.

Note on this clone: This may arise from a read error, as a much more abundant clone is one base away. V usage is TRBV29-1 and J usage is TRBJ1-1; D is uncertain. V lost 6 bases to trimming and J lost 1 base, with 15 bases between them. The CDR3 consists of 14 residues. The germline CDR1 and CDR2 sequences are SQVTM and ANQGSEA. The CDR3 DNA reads TGCAGCGTCGAGATGCGGCTCTCGAACACTGAAGCTTTCTTT. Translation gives CSVEMRLSNTEAFF.

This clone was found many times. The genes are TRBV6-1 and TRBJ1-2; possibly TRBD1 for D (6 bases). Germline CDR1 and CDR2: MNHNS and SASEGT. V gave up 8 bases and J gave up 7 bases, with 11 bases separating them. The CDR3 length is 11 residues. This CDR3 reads CASVGASGYTF. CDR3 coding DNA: TGTGCCAGCGTGGGGGCAAGTGGCTACACCTTC.

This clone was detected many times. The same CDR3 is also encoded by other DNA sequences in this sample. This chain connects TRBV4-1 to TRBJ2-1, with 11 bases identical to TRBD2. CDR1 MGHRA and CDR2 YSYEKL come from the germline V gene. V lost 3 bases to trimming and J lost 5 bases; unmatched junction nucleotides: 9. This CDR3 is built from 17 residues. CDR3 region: CASSHPLAGGRDNEQFF. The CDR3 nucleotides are TGCGCCAGCAGCCACCCTCTAGCGGGAGGTCGGGACAATGAGCAGTTCTTC.

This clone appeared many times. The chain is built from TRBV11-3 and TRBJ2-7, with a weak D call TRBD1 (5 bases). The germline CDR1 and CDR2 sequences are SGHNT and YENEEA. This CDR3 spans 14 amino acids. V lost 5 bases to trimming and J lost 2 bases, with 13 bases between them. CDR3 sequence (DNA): TGTGCCAGCAGCGACAGACAGCTACCCTACGAGCAGTACTTC. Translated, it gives CASSDRQLPYEQYF.

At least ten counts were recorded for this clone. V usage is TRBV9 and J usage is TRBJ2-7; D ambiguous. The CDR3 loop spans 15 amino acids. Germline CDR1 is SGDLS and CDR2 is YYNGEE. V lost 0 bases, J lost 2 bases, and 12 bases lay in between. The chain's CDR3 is CASSVGENTPYEQYF. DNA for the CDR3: TGTGCCAGCAGCGTAGGGGAAAATACCCCCTACGAGCAGTACTTC.

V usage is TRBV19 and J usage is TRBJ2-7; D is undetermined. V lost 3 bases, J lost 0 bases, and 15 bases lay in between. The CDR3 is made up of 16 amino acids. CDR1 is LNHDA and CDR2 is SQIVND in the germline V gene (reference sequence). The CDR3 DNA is TGTGCCAGTAGTATCTTCGAAGTCCCCTTCTCCTACGAGCAGTACTTC. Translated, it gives CASSIFEVPFSYEQYF.

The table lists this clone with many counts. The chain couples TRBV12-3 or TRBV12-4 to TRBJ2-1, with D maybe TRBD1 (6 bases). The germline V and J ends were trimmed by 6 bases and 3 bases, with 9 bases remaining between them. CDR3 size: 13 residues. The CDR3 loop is CASRDSLYNEQFF. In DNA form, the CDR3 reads TGTGCCAGCAGGGACAGCCTCTACAATGAGCAGTTCTTC.

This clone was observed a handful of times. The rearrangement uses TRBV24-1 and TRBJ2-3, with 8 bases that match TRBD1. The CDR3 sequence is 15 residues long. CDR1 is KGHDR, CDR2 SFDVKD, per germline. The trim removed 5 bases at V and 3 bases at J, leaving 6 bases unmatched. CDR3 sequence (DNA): TGTGCCACCAGTGTCACAGGGGGGTCAACAGATACGCAGTATTTT. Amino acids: CATSVTGGSTDTQYF.

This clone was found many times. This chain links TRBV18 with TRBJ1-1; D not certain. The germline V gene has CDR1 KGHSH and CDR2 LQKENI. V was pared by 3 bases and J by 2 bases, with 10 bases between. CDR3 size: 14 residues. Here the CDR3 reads CASSPTPGNTEAFF. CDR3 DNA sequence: TGTGCCAGCTCACCCACCCCAGGTAACACTGAAGCTTTCTTT.

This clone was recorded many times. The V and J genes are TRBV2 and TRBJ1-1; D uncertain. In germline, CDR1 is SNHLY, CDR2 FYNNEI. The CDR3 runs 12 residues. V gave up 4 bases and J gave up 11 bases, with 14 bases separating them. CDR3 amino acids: CASSATSAEAFF. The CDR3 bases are TGTGCCAGCAGTGCCACGTCAGCGGAGGCTTTCTTT. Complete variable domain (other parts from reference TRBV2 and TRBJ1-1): EPEVTQTPSHQVTQMGQEVILRCVPISNHLYFYWYRQILGQKVEFLVSFYNNEISEKSEIFDDQFSVERPDGSNFTLKIRSTKLEDSAMYFCASSATSAEAFFGQGTRLTVV.